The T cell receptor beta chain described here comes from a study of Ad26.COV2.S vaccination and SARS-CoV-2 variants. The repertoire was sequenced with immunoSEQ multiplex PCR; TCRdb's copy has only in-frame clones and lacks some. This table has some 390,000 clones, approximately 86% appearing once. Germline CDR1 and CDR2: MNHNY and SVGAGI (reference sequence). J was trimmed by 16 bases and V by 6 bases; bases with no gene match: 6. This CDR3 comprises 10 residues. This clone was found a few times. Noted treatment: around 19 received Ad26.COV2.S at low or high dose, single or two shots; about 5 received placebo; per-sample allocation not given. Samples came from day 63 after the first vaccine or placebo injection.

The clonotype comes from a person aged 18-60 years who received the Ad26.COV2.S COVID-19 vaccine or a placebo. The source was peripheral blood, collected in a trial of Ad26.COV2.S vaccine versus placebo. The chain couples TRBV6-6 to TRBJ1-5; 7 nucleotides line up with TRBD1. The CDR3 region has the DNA TGTGCCAGCAGCGCAGGACAGGTTCATTTT. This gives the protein CASSAGQVHF.